This paragraph reports one T cell receptor (beta chain). The antigen remains unidentified. This sample is drawn from a study of cytomegalovirus exposure and HLA in healthy donors. Study results and limitations: The study put about 180 TCR beta chains on its list as cytomegalovirus-associated.

Germline CDR1 is KGHSH and CDR2 is LQKENI. The CDR3 totals 16 residues. V shed 3 bases and J 4 bases; nucleotides not matched to a gene: 4. The method was immunoSEQ multiplex PCR; TCRdb's version includes in-frame clones alone and lacks a portion of them. The table includes about 170,000 clones, roughly 90% detected once. Sequenced sample: PBMCs. V and J are TRBV18 and TRBJ2-2; 11 bases map to TRBD2. The receptor was isolated from a young woman in good health and CMV-seropositive. CDR3 sequence: CASSPLAGGPTGELFF. The CDR3 DNA reads TGTGCCAGCTCACCTCTAGCGGGAGGTCCCACCGGGGAGCTGTTTTTT. Based on the CDR3 plus reference TRBV18 and TRBJ2-2, the full variable domain is NAGVMQNPRHLVRRRGQEARLRCSPMKGHSHVYWYRQLPEEGLKFMVYLQKENIIDESGMPKERFSAEFPKEGPSILRIQQVVRGDSAAYFCASSPLAGGPTGELFFGEGSRLTVL.